This TCR beta chain was sequenced for a study of chemoradiotherapy in HPV16-positive cancers. Overall study results and limits: The functional HPV-specific definition rests on just two HPV16-positive patients. During treatment, candidate HPV-specific clones and E7-related motifs expanded in tumor. For HPV16-positive patients, expanding HPV-responsive T cells associated with longer recurrence-free survival.

Trimming removed 5 bases at V and 2 bases at J, with 17 bases between. CDR1 is SGHRS, CDR2 YFSETQ, per germline. The CDR3 loop spans 15 amino acids. TCRdb's copy holds only in-frame clones and misses some; the assay was immunoSEQ multiplex PCR. The data show approximately 15,000 clones, 78% seen once. Repertoires were sampled repeatedly during chemoradiotherapy. Note on this clone: Its antigen is undetermined.

V and J are TRBV5-1 and TRBJ2-7, with a possible D match to TRBD2 (6 bases). Sampling was carried out from a patient who underwent chemoradiotherapy. The clonotype comes from a human donor with HPV-associated anogenital cancer. The CDR3 nucleotides read TGCGCCAGCAGGTTGAGGGACTTAAAAGCCTACGAGCAGTACTTC. It specifies CASRLRDLKAYEQYF.